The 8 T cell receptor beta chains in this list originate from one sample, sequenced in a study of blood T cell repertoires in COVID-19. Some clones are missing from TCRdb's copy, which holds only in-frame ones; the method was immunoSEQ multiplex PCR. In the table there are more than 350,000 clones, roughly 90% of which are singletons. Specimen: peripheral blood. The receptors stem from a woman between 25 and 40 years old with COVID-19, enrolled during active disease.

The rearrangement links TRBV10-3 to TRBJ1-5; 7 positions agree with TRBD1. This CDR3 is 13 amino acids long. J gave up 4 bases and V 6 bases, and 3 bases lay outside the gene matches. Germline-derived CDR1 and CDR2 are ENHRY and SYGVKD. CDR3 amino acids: CAIRRDRNQPQHF. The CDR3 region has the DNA TGTGCCATCAGGCGGGACAGAAATCAGCCCCAGCATTTT.

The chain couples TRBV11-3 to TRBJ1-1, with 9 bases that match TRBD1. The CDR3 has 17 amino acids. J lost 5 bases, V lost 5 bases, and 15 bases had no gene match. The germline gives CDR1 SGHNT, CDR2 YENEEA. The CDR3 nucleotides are TGTGCCAGCAGCGACGGGACAGGGCTCAACCGTTGGACTGAAGCTTTCTTT. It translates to CASSDGTGLNRWTEAFF.

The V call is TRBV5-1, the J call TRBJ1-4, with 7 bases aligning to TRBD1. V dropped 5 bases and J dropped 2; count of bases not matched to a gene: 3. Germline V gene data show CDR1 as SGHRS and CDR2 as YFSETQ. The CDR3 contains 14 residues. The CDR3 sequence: CASRVGQTNEKLFF. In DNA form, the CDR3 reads TGCGCCAGCAGGGTGGGACAGACTAATGAAAAACTGTTTTTT.

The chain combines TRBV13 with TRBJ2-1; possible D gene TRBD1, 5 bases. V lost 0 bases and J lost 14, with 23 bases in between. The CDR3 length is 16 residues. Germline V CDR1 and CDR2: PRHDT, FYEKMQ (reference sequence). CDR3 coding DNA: TGTGCCAGCAGCTTAGGACCCAACTCTCTTGAAGGGGTAGAGTTCTTC. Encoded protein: CASSLGPNSLEGVEFF.

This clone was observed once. CDR3 sequence reads: CASSQDSWDVDTQYF. CDR3 bases: TGTGCCAGCAGCCAGGACAGTTGGGATGTAGATACGCAGTATTTT. V gene TRBV4-2 combines with J gene TRBJ2-3, with D tentatively TRBD1 (6 bases). Germline V gene data show CDR1 as LGHNA and CDR2 as YNFKEQ. V was cut by 3 bases and J by 5 bases, with 15 bases left in between. This CDR3 comprises 15 residues.

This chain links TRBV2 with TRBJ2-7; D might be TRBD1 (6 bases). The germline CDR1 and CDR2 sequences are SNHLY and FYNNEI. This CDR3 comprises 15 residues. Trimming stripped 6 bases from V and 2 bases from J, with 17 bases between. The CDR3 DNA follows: TGTGCCAGCAGCCCCACCCCGGGACATACCTACGAGCAGTACTTC. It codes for CASSPTPGHTYEQYF.

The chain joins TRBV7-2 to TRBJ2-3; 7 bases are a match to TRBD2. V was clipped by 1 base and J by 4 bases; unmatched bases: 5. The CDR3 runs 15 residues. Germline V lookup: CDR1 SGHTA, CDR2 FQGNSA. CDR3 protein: CASSLDGTISDTQYF. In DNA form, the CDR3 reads TGTGCCAGCAGCTTAGATGGGACTATTTCAGATACGCAGTATTTT.

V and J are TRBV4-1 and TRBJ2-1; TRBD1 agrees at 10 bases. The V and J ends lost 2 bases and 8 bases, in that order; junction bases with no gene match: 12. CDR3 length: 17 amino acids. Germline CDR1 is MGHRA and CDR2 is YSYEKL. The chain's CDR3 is CASSQTSQTGGAYEQFF. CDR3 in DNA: TGCGCCAGCAGCCAAACCTCACAGACAGGGGGCGCCTATGAGCAGTTCTTC.